This T cell receptor (beta chain) appears in the sequencing data of a study of T cell repertoires in cytomegalovirus infection. For the study at large: CMV infection together with matching HLA type was indicated by public TCR beta signatures.

In regard to this clonotype: Its cognate antigen is unknown.

TCRdb fed the reads into MiXCR, producing one record per CDR3 protein. The data show 480,000 or so distinct CDR3 sequences, about 11% seen once. This CDR3 is built from 16 residues. Germline assignment: CDR1 LGHNA and CDR2 YNFKEQ. V shed 1 base, J shed 0 bases, and the junction held 3 bases outside the gene matches. Overall study findings and caveats: The cumulative frequency of public TCR beta families identified carriers of CMV plus the relevant HLA. The response measured ex vivo was dominated by TCR beta clonotypes (HLA-C-restricted and CMV-specific).

Sequences were obtained from PBMCs. The clonotype was recovered from a human donor in good health (CMV status not recorded). Some clones in this sample may be carry-over from other donors' samples. The chain joins TRBV4-2 to TRBJ2-1; TRBD2 matches at 7 bases. The CDR3 reads CASSQGAGISYNEQFF. CDR3 bases: TGTGCCAGCAGCCAAGGAGCGGGGATCTCCTACAATGAGCAGTTCTTC.